This T cell receptor beta chain was captured in a study of blood T cell repertoires in COVID-19. TCRdb's table, derived via immunoSEQ multiplex PCR, lists solely in-frame clones and lacks some. The table has approximately 200,000 clones, about 84% seen once; the top ten hold 6.5% to 9%. Sample: PBMCs or T cells enriched from blood (not recorded which). The receptor comes from a woman aged 35 to 49 with acute COVID-19.

The CDR3 sequence is CASSTSRDTEAFF. The CDR3, as DNA: TGTGCCAGTAGTACGTCCAGGGATACTGAAGCTTTCTTT. The chain links TRBV19 to TRBJ1-1; possibly TRBD1 for D (5 bases). The CDR3 length is 13 residues. Germline V gives CDR1 LNHDA, CDR2 SQIVND (reference sequence). Trimming took 4 bases from V and 5 from J, leaving 11 bases between them.